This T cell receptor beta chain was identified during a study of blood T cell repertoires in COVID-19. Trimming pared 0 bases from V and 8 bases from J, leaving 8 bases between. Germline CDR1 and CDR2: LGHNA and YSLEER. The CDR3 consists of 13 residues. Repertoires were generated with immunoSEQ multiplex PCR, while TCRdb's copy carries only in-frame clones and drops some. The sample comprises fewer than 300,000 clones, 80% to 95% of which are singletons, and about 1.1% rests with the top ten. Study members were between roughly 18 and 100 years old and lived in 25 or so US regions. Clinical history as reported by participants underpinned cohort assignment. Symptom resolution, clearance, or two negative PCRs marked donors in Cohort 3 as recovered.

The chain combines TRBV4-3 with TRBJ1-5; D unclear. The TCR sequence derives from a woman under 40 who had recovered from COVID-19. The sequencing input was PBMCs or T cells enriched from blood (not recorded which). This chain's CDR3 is CASSQDREEPQHF. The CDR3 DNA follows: TGCGCCAGCAGCCAAGATCGGGAAGAGCCCCAGCATTTT.